These 29 T cell receptor beta chains originate from one sample sequenced in a study of cytomegalovirus exposure and HLA in healthy donors. PCR involved 60 Vbeta and 13 Jbeta primers. The data were produced by immunoSEQ multiplex PCR, yet TCRdb's version contains in-frame clones alone and is incomplete. The profile shows 100,000 to 150,000 clones, 73% of them singletons. The sequenced sample consisted of PBMCs. These receptors originate from a woman between 35 and 50 years old in good health and CMV-seronegative.

This chain joins TRBV27 and TRBJ1-5; 7 bases map to TRBD1. Looked up from germline, CDR1 is MNHEY and CDR2 is SMNVEV (reference sequence). J was trimmed by 3 bases and V by 4 bases; bases with no gene match: 3. The CDR3 has 14 residues. This CDR3 reads CASSSTGINQPQHF. CDR3 bases: TGTGCCAGCAGTTCGACAGGGATCAATCAGCCCCAGCATTTT.

This sequence joins TRBV28 and TRBJ2-1, with 13 nucleotides matching TRBD2. This CDR3 has 16 amino acids. The V gene end was trimmed by 6 bases and the J gene end by 6 bases; junction bases not matched to a gene: 8. Germline loops: CDR1 MDHEN, CDR2 SYDVKM. This chain's CDR3 is CASRPPGTSGTNEQFF. The CDR3 region has the DNA TGTGCCAGCAGGCCCCCCGGGACTAGCGGGACCAATGAGCAGTTCTTC.

This clone was seen more than once but under ten times. The chain carries TRBV7-8 and TRBJ1-2; 8 positions agree with TRBD1. The CDR3 covers 14 residues. Looked up from germline, CDR1 is SGHVS and CDR2 is FQNEAQ. Trimming at V came to 2 bases and at J to 5 bases, leaving 4 bases not matched to a gene. DNA for the CDR3: TGTGCCAGCAGCTTAAGGGACAGGATATATGGCTACACCTTC. It codes for CASSLRDRIYGYTF. Complete variable domain (other parts from reference TRBV7-8 and TRBJ1-2): GAGVSQSPRYKVAKRGQDVALRCDPISGHVSLFWYQQALGQGPEFLTYFQNEAQLDKSGLPSDRFFAERPEGSVSTLKIQRTQQEDSAVYLCASSLRDRIYGYTFGSGTRLTVV.

CDR3: CASRVGQGAGQPQHF. In nucleotides, the CDR3 is TGTGCCAGCAGAGTAGGCCAGGGGGCCGGTCAGCCCCAGCATTTT. The chain carries TRBV27 and TRBJ1-5; 8 bases align to TRBD1. CDR3 length equals 15 residues. The V and J ends lost 6 bases and 6 bases, in that order; junction bases with no gene match: 10. Germline V gives CDR1 MNHEY, CDR2 SMNVEV (reference sequence).

The chain recombines TRBV29-1 with TRBJ2-7, with 7 positions matching TRBD1. Losses at the gene ends were 7 bases for V and 2 bases for J; bases not matched to a gene: 8. CDR1 is SQVTM, CDR2 ANQGSEA, per germline. There are 13 residues in the CDR3. This CDR3 reads CSGKEQGTYEQYF. CDR3 sequence (DNA): TGCAGCGGCAAGGAACAGGGGACCTACGAGCAGTACTTC.

This clone was seen only a few times. This chain links TRBV21-1 with TRBJ2-1; TRBD1, as called in the table, went unchecked against the DNA. TRBV21-1 corresponds to a pseudogene. The CDR3 length is 15 residues. Here the CDR3 reads CASSKLRGSYNEQFF. As DNA, the CDR3 is TGTGCCAGCAGCAAATTAAGGGGGTCCTACAATGAGCAGTTCTTC.

CDR3 loop: CAWRTGTYGYTF. The CDR3 coding sequence is TGTGCCTGGAGGACAGGCACCTATGGCTACACCTTC. The rearrangement links TRBV30 to TRBJ1-2; the D gene is possibly TRBD1 (6 bases). Trimming stripped 3 bases from V and 4 bases from J, with 9 bases between. The germline gives CDR1 GTSNPN, CDR2 SVGIG (reference sequence). This CDR3 has 12 amino acids.

The gene calls are TRBV11-1 and TRBJ2-7; no firm D call. Germline V gene data show CDR1 as SGHAT and CDR2 as FQDESV (reference sequence). This CDR3 spans 13 amino acids. V gave up 4 bases and J gave up 3 bases, with 10 bases separating them. CDR3 nucleotide sequence: TGTGCCAGCAGCTCCCGGTTATTCTACGAGCAGTACTTC. Its protein is CASSSRLFYEQYF.

This clone was found a few times. CDR3 coding DNA: TGTGCCAGCAGAACAGGGAGGGGCCCCTACAATGAGCAGTTCTTC. Its protein is CASRTGRGPYNEQFF. The chain uses TRBV2 and TRBJ2-1; D perhaps matches TRBD2 (7 bases). The CDR3 length is 15 residues. The V end was cut by 6 bases, the J end by 2 bases, with 14 bases between. Germline V gives CDR1 SNHLY, CDR2 FYNNEI.

This chain connects TRBV7-9 to TRBJ2-3; D is unclear. This CDR3 has 13 amino acids. V lost 5 bases and J 4 bases, leaving 10 bases between the germline ends. The germline CDR1 and CDR2 sequences are SEHNR and FQNEAQ (reference sequence). DNA of the CDR3: TGTGCCAGCAGCACCGAGTCGGCAGATACGCAGTATTTT. It is translated as CASSTESADTQYF.

The rearrangement joins TRBV5-6 to TRBJ1-1; maybe TRBD1 (6 bases). The V and J ends lost 1 base and 5 bases respectively, with 15 bases between them. This CDR3 contains 15 residues. Germline V gene sequence: CDR1 SGHDT, CDR2 YYEEEE. In nucleotides, the CDR3 is TGTGCCAGCAGCTTGTCCCCAGGGGTTAAGACTGAAGCTTTCTTT. Its protein product is CASSLSPGVKTEAFF.

A few counts support this clone. CDR3 bases: TGTGCCAGCAGCCCCCACAGGCCGAATGGGGAGCTGTTTTTT. This sequence encodes CASSPHRPNGELFF. The chain links TRBV7-2 to TRBJ2-2; the D gene is possibly TRBD1 (5 bases). Germline CDR1 reads SGHTA; CDR2 reads FQGNSA. V was cut by 5 bases and J by 8 bases, with 15 bases left in between. The CDR3 totals 14 residues.

V gene TRBV10-3 combines with J gene TRBJ1-1; a possible D gene is TRBD1 (5 bases). CDR1 and CDR2 (germline): ENHRY, SYGVKD. The V and J ends lost 6 bases and 1 base respectively, with 12 bases between them. This CDR3 comprises 14 residues. The CDR3 loop is CAIRGRQGNTEAFF. In DNA, the CDR3 is TGTGCCATCAGGGGCCGCCAGGGGAACACTGAAGCTTTCTTT.

V is TRBV6-5 and J is TRBJ1-4; TRBD1 is a possible D gene (5 bases). Germline V gives CDR1 MNHEY, CDR2 SVGAGI. This CDR3 comprises 10 residues. Trimming pared 8 bases from V and 14 bases from J, leaving 12 bases between. As DNA, the CDR3 is TGTGCCAGCCGTGGGGGGGTTCTGTTTTTT. Amino acids: CASRGGVLFF.

The genes are TRBV19 and TRBJ2-2; 10 bases fit TRBD2. V gave up 7 bases and J gave up 3 bases; unmatched junction bases: 5. CDR3 length: 15 amino acids. Germline CDR1 reads LNHDA; CDR2 reads SQIVND (reference sequence). The CDR3 region is CASIERGGHTGELFF. CDR3 nucleotides: TGTGCCAGTATCGAGCGGGGGGGCCACACCGGGGAGCTGTTTTTT.

The chain joins TRBV9 to TRBJ2-7, with TRBD1 as a possible D gene (6 bases). CDR1 is SGDLS, CDR2 YYNGEE, per germline. This CDR3 is 14 amino acids long. V was trimmed by 3 bases and J by 0 bases, leaving 10 bases between them. CDR3 sequence (DNA): TGTGCCAGCAGCGCCAGGGACATCTCCTACGAGCAGTACTTC. Translating it yields CASSARDISYEQYF.

CDR3 amino acids: CASSATVTTGELFF. The CDR3 DNA reads TGTGCCAGCAGTGCGACAGTAACTACCGGGGAGCTGTTTTTT. The rearrangement joins TRBV6-4 to TRBJ2-2, with D possibly TRBD1 on 5 matching bases. The ends were cut back, 4 bases at V and 5 bases at J, with 11 bases in the middle. Per germline, CDR1 MRHNA and CDR2 SNTAGT. The CDR3 covers 14 residues.

The V call is TRBV5-5, the J call TRBJ1-5, with TRBD1 matching over 10 bases. The CDR3 runs to 15 residues. Trimming at V came to 0 bases and at J to 6 bases, leaving 3 bases not matched to a gene. Germline CDR1 SGHKS, CDR2 YYEKEE (reference sequence). The CDR3 reads CASSLEGQGFQPQHF. The CDR3 DNA reads as TGTGCCAGCAGCTTGGAGGGACAGGGGTTTCAGCCCCAGCATTTT.

The genes are TRBV18 and TRBJ2-7, with D perhaps TRBD1 (5 bases). This CDR3 comprises 14 residues. The V end lost 2 bases, the J end lost 3 bases, and 11 bases lay between the germline ends. Germline V CDR1 and CDR2: KGHSH, LQKENI. The CDR3 nucleotides read TGTGCCAGCTCACCAGGCCTCCAGGGCTACGAGCAGTACTTC. Its protein is CASSPGLQGYEQYF.

The chain employs TRBV25-1 and TRBJ1-3; TRBD1 is a possible D gene (5 bases). The germline CDR1 and CDR2 sequences are MGHDK and SYGVNS. Trimming pared 0 bases from V and 3 bases from J, leaving 15 bases between. The CDR3 runs to 17 residues. The CDR3 DNA sequence: TGTGCCAGCAGTGAATATTTAGGGCAGGGAGGTGGAAACACCATATATTTT. This gives the protein CASSEYLGQGGGNTIYF.

Only one count was recorded for this clone. This chain links TRBV19 with TRBJ2-3, with D possibly matching TRBD2 (6 bases). Trimming took 1 base from V and 5 from J, leaving 10 bases between them. The CDR3 consists of 14 residues. Germline V gene sequence: CDR1 LNHDA, CDR2 SQIVND (reference sequence). CDR3 sequence: CASSIVEGLDTQYF. The CDR3 coding sequence is TGTGCCAGTAGTATAGTGGAGGGGTTAGATACGCAGTATTTT.

The genes are TRBV9 and TRBJ1-2; TRBD1 matches 10 bases. Germline values: CDR1 SGDLS, CDR2 YYNGEE. Germline trimming cut 0 bases from V and 6 bases from J; bases unmatched to any gene: 8. The CDR3 totals 16 residues. The CDR3 coding sequence is TGTGCCAGCAGCGTAGCGTCCGAGACAGGGGGCCATGGCTACACCTTC. Protein product: CASSVASETGGHGYTF.

This clone was found once. The V call is TRBV7-6, the J call TRBJ2-3; D is perhaps TRBD1 (6 bases). The CDR3 sequence is 16 residues long. Germline assignment: CDR1 SGHVS and CDR2 FNYEAQ. Trimming shortened V by 3 bases and J by 1 base, and 14 bases separated the two germline ends. The CDR3: CASSFGLGGGTDTQYF. The CDR3 DNA sequence: TGTGCCAGCAGCTTTGGTTTAGGGGGTGGCACAGATACGCAGTATTTT.

V is TRBV7-3 and J is TRBJ2-3; 15 nucleotides match TRBD2. The CDR3 has 17 amino acids. Germline V lookup: CDR1 SGHTA, CDR2 FQGTGA. J was trimmed by 4 bases and V by 1 base; bases with no gene match: 3. Here the CDR3 reads CASSLMGLAGGSDTQYF. The CDR3 DNA follows: TGTGCCAGCAGCTTAATGGGACTAGCGGGAGGTTCAGATACGCAGTATTTT.

The rearrangement uses TRBV11-2 and TRBJ1-1, with 7 bases that match TRBD1. The CDR3 has 13 amino acids. The V gene end was trimmed by 5 bases and the J gene end by 7 bases; junction bases not matched to a gene: 7. From germline, CDR1 is SGHAT and CDR2 FQNNGV. The CDR3 is CASSEDAGGEAFF. CDR3 nucleotide sequence: TGTGCCAGCAGCGAGGACGCAGGGGGTGAAGCTTTCTTT.

The V gene is TRBV5-3, the J gene TRBJ2-7; 7 nucleotides line up with TRBD1. TRBV5-3 carries the ORF label, with uncertain function. The CDR3 consists of 14 residues. V trimming: 4 bases; J trimming: 0 bases; junction bases outside the gene matches: 4. For the CDR3, the DNA is TGTGCCAGAAGCCCCCGACAGGGCTCCTACGAGCAGTACTTC. Its protein product is CARSPRQGSYEQYF.

This clone was seen only once. V gene TRBV28 combines with J gene TRBJ2-7, with 10 nucleotides matching TRBD2. This CDR3 comprises 13 residues. From germline, CDR1 is MDHEN and CDR2 SYDVKM. V trimming: 7 bases; J trimming: 7 bases; junction bases outside the gene matches: 7. CDR3 DNA sequence: TGTGCCAGCACCCTAGCGGGAGTACGGGAGCAGTACTTC. Protein sequence: CASTLAGVREQYF.

This clone occurred a few times. The chain links TRBV7-2 to TRBJ2-2; tentatively, D is TRBD2 (5 bases). CDR1 and CDR2 (germline): SGHTA, FQGNSA. V was clipped by 0 bases and J by 7 bases, with 12 bases between them. The CDR3 is 15 amino acids. CDR3 DNA: TGTGCCAGCAGCTTAGCATCTGGGAGCGTCGGGGAGCTGTTTTTT. Amino acid sequence: CASSLASGSVGELFF. The entire variable domain, with the rest obtained from reference TRBV7-2 and TRBJ2-2, is as follows: GAGVSQSPSNKVTEKGKDVELRCDPISGHTALYWYRQSLGQGLEFLIYFQGNSAPDKSGLPSDRFSAERTGGSVSTLTIQRTQQEDSAVYLCASSLASGSVGELFFGEGSRLTVL.

The chain is built from TRBV4-2 and TRBJ2-6; D remains ambiguous. Deletions cut 2 bases from V and 0 bases from J, with 5 bases between. The CDR3 runs 15 residues. Per the germline V gene, CDR1 is LGHNA and CDR2 is YNFKEQ. The CDR3, as DNA: TGTGCCAGCAGCCAACTCTCCTCTGGGGCCAACGTCCTGACTTTC. Amino acid sequence: CASSQLSSGANVLTF.